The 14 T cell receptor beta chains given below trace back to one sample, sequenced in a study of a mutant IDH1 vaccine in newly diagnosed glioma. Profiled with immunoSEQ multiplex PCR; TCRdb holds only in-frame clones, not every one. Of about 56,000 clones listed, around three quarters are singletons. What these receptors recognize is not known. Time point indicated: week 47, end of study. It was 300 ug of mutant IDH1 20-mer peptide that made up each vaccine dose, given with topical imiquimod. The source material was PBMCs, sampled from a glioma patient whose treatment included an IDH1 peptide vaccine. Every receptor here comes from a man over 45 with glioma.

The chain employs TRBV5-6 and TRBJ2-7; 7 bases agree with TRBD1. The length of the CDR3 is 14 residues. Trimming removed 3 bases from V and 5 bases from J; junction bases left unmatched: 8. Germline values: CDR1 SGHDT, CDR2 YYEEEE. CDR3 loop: CASSWATTGDEQYF. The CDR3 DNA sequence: TGTGCCAGCAGCTGGGCGACTACAGGGGACGAGCAGTACTTC.

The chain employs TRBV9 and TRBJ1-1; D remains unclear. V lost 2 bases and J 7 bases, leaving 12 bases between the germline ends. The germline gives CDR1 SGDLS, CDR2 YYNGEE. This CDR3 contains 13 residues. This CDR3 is CASSVEDGYEAFF. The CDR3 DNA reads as TGTGCCAGCAGCGTGGAGGATGGGTATGAAGCTTTCTTT. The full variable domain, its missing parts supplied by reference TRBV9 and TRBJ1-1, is DSGVTQTPKHLITATGQRVTLRCSPRSGDLSVYWYQQSLDQGLQFLIQYYNGEERAKGNILERFSAQQFPDLHSELNLSSLELGDSALYFCASSVEDGYEAFFGQGTRLTVV.

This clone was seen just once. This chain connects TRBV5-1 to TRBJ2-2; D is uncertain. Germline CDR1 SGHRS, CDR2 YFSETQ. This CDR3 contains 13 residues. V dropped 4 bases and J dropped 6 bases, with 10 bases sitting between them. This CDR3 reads CASSPRVAGELFF. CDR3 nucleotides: TGCGCCAGCAGCCCTCGCGTGGCCGGGGAGCTGTTTTTT.

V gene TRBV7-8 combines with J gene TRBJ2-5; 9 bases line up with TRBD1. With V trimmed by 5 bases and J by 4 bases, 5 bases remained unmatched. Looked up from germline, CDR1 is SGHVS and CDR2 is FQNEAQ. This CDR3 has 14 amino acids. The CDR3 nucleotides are TGTGCCAGCAGCCCGGACAGGGGAGGAGAGACCCAGTACTTC. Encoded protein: CASSPDRGGETQYF.

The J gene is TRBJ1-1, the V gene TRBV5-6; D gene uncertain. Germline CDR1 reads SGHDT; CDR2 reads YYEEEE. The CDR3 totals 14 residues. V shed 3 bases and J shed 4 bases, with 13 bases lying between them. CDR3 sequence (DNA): TGTGCCAGCAGCTGGGAGCGTACGGGCACTGAAGCTTTCTTT. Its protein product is CASSWERTGTEAFF.

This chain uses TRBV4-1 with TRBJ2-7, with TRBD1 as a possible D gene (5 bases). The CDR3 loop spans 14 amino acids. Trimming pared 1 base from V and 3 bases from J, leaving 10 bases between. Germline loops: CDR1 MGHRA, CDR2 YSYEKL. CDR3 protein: CASSQGQRDYEQYF. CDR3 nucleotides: TGCGCCAGCAGCCAAGGACAGAGAGACTACGAGCAGTACTTC.

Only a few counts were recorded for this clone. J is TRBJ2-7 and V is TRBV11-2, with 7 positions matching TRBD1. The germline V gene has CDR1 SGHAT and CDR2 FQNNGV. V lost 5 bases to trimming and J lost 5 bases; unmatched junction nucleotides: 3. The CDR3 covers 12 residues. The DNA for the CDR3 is TGTGCCAGCAGCGGGACAGCGAACGAGCAGTACTTC. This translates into CASSGTANEQYF.

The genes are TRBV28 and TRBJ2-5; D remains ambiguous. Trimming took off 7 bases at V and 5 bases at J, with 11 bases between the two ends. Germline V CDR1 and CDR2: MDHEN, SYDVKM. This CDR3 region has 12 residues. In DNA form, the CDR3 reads TGTGCCAGCATCCGCCCCGGGGAGACCCAGTACTTC. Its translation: CASIRPGETQYF.

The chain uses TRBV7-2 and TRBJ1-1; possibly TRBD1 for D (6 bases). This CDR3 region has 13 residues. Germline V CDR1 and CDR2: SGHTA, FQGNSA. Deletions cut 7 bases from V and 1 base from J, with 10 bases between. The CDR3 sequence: CASNRDTNTEAFF. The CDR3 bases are TGTGCCAGCAACCGGGACACGAACACTGAAGCTTTCTTT.

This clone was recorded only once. Here the CDR3 reads CASSFVGDTDTQYF. CDR3 DNA: TGTGCCAGCAGTTTCGTCGGGGACACAGATACGCAGTATTTT. The chain employs TRBV6-5 and TRBJ2-3; D is perhaps TRBD2 (5 bases). Trimming removed 4 bases from V and 2 bases from J, with 10 bases in between. Per the germline V gene, CDR1 is MNHEY and CDR2 is SVGAGI. CDR3 length: 14 amino acids.

DNA for the CDR3: TGTGCCAGCAGCCCGGGCCGAAACACCATATATTTT. This translates into CASSPGRNTIYF. V is TRBV7-9 and J is TRBJ1-3; D gene unclear. The V end was cut by 5 bases, the J end by 5 bases, with 7 bases between. Germline V CDR1 and CDR2: SEHNR, FQNEAQ (reference sequence). The CDR3 is 12 amino acids.

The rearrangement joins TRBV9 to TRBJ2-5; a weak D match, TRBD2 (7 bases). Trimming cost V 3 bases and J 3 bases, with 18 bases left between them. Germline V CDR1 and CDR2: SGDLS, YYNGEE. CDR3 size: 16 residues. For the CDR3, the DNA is TGTGCCAGCAGCGCCCTGGCGGGGGCGCAAAAAGAGACCCAGTACTTC. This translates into CASSALAGAQKETQYF. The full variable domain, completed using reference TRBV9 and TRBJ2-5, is DSGVTQTPKHLITATGQRVTLRCSPRSGDLSVYWYQQSLDQGLQFLIQYYNGEERAKGNILERFSAQQFPDLHSELNLSSLELGDSALYFCASSALAGAQKETQYFGPGTRLLVL.

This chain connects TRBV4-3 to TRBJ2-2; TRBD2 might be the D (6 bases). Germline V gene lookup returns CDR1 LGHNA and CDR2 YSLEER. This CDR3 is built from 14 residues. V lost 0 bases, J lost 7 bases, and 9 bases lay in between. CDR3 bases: TGCGCCAGCAGCCAAGACGGAGGGCACGGGGAGCTGTTTTTT. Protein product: CASSQDGGHGELFF.

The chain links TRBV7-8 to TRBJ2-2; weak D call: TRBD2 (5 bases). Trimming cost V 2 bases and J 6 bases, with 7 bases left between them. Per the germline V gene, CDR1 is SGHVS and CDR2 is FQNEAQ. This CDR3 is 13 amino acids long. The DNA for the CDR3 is TGTGCCAGCAGCTTAATGGGAGCCGGGGAGCTGTTTTTT. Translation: CASSLMGAGELFF.